This T cell receptor (beta chain) was documented in a study of regulatory T cells in long-lasting Graves disease. Stated time point: newly diagnosed GD, antithyroid drugs for less than 3 months. There was RNA extracted from PBMCs, and the TCR library was made from it. Libraries of TCR beta came from iRepertoire HTBI primers plus Arm-PCR of CDR3 regions. One entry per CDR3 protein results from TCRdb running MiXCR on the multiplex PCR reads. The data hold 400,000 to 550,000 distinct CDR3 sequences, with 16% observed a single time. Trimming shortened V by 8 bases and J by 4 bases, and 10 bases separated the two germline ends. The germline V gene has CDR1 MNHEY and CDR2 SMNVEV (reference sequence). This CDR3 spans 12 amino acids. This clonotype was recorded many times. These data are also associated with another study on T cells in Graves' hyperthyroidism and ophthalmopathy.

The material sequenced was peripheral blood mononuclear cells (PBMCs), taken at new diagnosis, from a patient treated with antithyroid drugs. The receptor was derived from a woman aged 18 to 35 with Graves disease. The V call is TRBV27, the J call TRBJ2-3; D not resolved. The CDR3 is CASRSAADTQYF. As DNA, the CDR3 is TGTGCCAGCCGTTCGGCGGCAGATACGCAGTATTTT.